The TCR beta chain under discussion was sequenced for a study of cytomegalovirus exposure and HLA in healthy donors. Study at large: Out of 398 genotyped donors, roughly 78% belonged to the Caucasian-associated ancestry cluster.

The CDR3 consists of 16 residues. Germline CDR1 reads MGHDK; CDR2 reads SYGVNS. V was shortened by 0 bases and J by 3 bases, with 14 bases between the two germline ends. The PCR had 60 Vbeta and 13 Jbeta primers. Sequencing was performed with immunoSEQ multiplex PCR; in TCRdb, only in-frame clones are kept and a portion is missing. The data hold approximately 130,000 clones, with roughly four fifths observed a single time. Donors were ostensibly healthy at sampling, although undocumented immune exposures were probable. Material: PBMCs. V and J are TRBV25-1 and TRBJ2-5; TRBD1 might be the D (6 bases). The sequence was collected from a middle-aged woman in good health and CMV-seronegative. The CDR3, as DNA: TGTGCCAGCAGTGAATATATCGACAGGCCGGAAGAGACCCAGTACTTC. This encodes CASSEYIDRPEETQYF.